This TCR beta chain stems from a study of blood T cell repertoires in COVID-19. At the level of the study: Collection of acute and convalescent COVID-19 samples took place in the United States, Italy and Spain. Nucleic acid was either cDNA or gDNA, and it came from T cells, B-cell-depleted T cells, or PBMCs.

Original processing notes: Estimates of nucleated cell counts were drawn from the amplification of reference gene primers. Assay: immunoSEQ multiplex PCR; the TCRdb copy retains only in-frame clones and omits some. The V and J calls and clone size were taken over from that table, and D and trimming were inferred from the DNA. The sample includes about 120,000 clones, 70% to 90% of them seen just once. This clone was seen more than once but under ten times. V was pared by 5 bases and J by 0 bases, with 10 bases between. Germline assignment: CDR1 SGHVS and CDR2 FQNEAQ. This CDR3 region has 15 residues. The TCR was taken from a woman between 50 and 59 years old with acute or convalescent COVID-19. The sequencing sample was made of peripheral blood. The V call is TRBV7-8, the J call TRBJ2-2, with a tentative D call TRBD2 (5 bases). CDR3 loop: CASSERTPNTGELFF. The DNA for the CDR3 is TGTGCCAGCAGCGAGCGGACGCCGAACACCGGGGAGCTGTTTTTT.